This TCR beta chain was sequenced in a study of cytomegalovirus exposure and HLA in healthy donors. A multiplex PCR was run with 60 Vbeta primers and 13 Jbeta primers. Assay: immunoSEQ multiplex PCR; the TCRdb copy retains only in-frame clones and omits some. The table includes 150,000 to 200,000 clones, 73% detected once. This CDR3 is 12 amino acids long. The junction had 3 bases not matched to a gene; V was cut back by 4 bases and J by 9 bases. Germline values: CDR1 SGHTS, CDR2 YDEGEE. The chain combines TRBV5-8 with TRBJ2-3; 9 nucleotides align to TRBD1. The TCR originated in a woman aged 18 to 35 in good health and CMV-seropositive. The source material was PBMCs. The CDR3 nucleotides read TGTGCCAGCAGCCGTGACAGGGGGACGCAGTATTTT. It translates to CASSRDRGTQYF.